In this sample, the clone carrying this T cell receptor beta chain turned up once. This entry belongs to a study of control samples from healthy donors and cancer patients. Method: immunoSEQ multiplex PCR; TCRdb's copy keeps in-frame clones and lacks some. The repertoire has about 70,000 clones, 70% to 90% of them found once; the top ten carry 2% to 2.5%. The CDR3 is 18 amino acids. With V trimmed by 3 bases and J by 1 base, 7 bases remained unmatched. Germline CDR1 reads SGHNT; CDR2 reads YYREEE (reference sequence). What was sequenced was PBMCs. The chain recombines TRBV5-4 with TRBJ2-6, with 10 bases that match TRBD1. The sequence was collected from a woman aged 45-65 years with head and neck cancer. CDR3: CASSYPTGGPSGANVLTF. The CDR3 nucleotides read TGTGCCAGCAGCTACCCGACAGGGGGCCCTTCTGGGGCCAACGTCCTGACTTTC.